This section outlines one T cell receptor beta chain sequence together with its context. Antigen specificity is unknown. In germline, CDR1 is KGHSH, CDR2 LQKENI. This CDR3 has 13 residues. Trimming left V 4 bases short and J 8 bases short, with 14 bases between. The sample is drawn from a study of T cell responses to AZD1222 COVID-19 vaccine. General observations from the study: Spike-specific TCR breadth rose after two AZD1222 doses, and depth rose as well. Per reports, nearly half of all spike-specific TCRs target regions that are unmutated in variants. Recipients of AZD1222 seropositive at baseline numbered only 6 or 7. In a largely white British group with more females than males, clonal diversity was possibly underestimated.

TCRdb's table, derived via immunoSEQ multiplex PCR, lists solely in-frame clones and lacks some. The data show tens of thousands of clones, 80% to 90% seen once. The TCR was taken from an adult who received the AZD1222 COVID-19 vaccine. The chain combines TRBV18 with TRBJ1-2; no firm D call. The sample was peripheral blood, taken 28 days after the second AZD1222 dose. The CDR3 DNA reads as TGTGCCAGCTCACTAGATCCAACTACCGGCTACACCTTC. It is translated as CASSLDPTTGYTF.